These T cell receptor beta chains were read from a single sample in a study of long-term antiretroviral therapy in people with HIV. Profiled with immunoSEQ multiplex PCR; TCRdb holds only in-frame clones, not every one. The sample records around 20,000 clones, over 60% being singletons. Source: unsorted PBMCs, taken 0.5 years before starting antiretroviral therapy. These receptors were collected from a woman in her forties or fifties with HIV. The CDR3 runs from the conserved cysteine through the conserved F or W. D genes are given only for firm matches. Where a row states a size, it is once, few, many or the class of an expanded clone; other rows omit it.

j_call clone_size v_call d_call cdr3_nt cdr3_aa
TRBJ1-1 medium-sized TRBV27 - TGTGCCAGCCGGTCGGGACAACTTTACACTGAAGCTTTCTTT CASRSGQLYTEAFF
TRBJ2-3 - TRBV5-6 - TGTGCCAGCAGCTCCGTTACTAGCACAGATACGCAGTATTTT CASSSVTSTDTQYF
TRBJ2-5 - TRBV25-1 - TGTGCCAGCAGTGCCACGGAGACCCAGTACTTC CASSATETQYF
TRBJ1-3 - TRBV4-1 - TGCGCCAGCAGCCAAGATCGGGCAGGGATTCCTGGAAACACCATATATTTT CASSQDRAGIPGNTIYF
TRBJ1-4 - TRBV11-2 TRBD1 TGTGCCAGCAGCCCCATCGGACAGGGGGCCCCTTTTGAAAAACTGTTTTTT CASSPIGQGAPFEKLFF
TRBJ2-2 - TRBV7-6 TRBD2 TGTGCCAGCAGCTCGGGACTAGCGGGGCAGGGGGAGCTGTTTTTT CASSSGLAGQGELFF
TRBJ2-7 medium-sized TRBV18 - TGTGCCAGCTCACCACCTGACAGACCCTACGAGCAGTACTTC CASSPPDRPYEQYF
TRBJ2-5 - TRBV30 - TGTGCCTGGAGCCTGGGGATTCGGGAAGAGACCCAGTACTTC CAWSLGIREETQYF
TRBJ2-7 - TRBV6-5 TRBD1 TGTGCCCGCAAGACGGACAGGGGTAACGAGCAGTACTTC CARKTDRGNEQYF
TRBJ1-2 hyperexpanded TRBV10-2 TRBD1 TGCGCCAGCAGCGACAGGGGAGGAGGCGACTACACCTTC CASSDRGGGDYTF
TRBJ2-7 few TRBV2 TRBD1 TGTGCCAGTAGGGACAGGGAGTACGAGCAGTACTTC CASRDREYEQYF
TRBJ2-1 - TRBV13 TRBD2 TGTGCCAGCAGCCCCCATGCGGGGGGCCGTAATGAGCAGTTCTTC CASSPHAGGRNEQFF
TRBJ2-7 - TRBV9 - TGTGCCAGCAGCAATTCGGACCTTTCCGAGCAGTACTTC CASSNSDLSEQYF
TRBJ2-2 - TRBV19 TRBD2 TGTGCCAGTTCAAGCGGGGGGTACGGGGAGCTGTTTTTT CASSSGGYGELFF
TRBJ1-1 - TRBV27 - TGTGCCAGCCAACTGGGGATACACACTGAAGCTTTCTTT CASQLGIHTEAFF
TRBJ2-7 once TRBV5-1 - TGCGCCAGCAGCCTTCAGGGGGGTAGCGGGCTTTACGAGCAGTACTTC CASSLQGGSGLYEQYF
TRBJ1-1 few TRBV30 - TGTGCCTGGAGTGGTCGGACCCCGAACACTGAAGCTTTCTTT CAWSGRTPNTEAFF
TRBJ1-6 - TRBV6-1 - TGTGCCAGCAGTAGCTCCTATAATTCACCCCTCCACTTT CASSSSYNSPLHF
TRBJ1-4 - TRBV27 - - CASSSSDATNEKLFF
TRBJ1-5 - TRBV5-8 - TGTGCCAGCAGCTTGAGGCGGAGCAATCAGCCCCAGCATTTT CASSLRRSNQPQHF
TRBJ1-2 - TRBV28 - TGTGCCAGCAGTACGGGGGTAATTCACTATGGCTACACCTTC CASSTGVIHYGYTF
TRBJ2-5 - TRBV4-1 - TGCGCCAGCAGCCAGGTACTAGAGACCCAGTACTTC CASSQVLETQYF
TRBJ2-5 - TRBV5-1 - TGCGCCAGCAGCTTGGCCAATGGGGCGCTAGAGACCCAGTACTTC CASSLANGALETQYF
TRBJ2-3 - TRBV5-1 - TGCGCCAGCAGCTTCTCCCGGGGGAGCACAGATACGCAGTATTTT CASSFSRGSTDTQYF
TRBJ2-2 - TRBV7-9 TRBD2 TGTGCCAGCAGTTCGGGGGGGTTCGGGGAGCTGTTTTTT CASSSGGFGELFF
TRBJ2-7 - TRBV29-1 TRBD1 TGCAGCGTTTCCACCTCCGACAGGGGCTACGAGCAGTACTTC CSVSTSDRGYEQYF
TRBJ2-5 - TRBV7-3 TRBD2 TGTGCCAGCAGCTTACAGGCTAGCGGGGGGCCCGTTCAAGAGACCCAGTACTTC CASSLQASGGPVQETQYF
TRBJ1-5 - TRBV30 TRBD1 TGTGCCTGGAGTGATGACAGGGTTCATCAGCCCCAGCATTTT CAWSDDRVHQPQHF
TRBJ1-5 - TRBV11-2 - TGTGCCAGCAGCTTATCCACAGGGAATCAGCCCCAGCATTTT CASSLSTGNQPQHF
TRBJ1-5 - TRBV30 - TGTGCCTGGAGTGATGCTTATAGCAATCAGCCCCAGCATTTT CAWSDAYSNQPQHF
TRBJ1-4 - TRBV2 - TGTGCCAGCAGTGAGGCAGGGGTAATGGTGGGGACTAATGAAAAACTGTTTTTT CASSEAGVMVGTNEKLFF
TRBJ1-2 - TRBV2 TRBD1 TGTGCCAGCAGGCCGACAGGGGTAGAATATGGCTACACCTTC CASRPTGVEYGYTF
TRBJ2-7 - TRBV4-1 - TGCGCCAGCAGCCAAGCCCCCTCCCCCGGACGGGGAGCCTACGAGCAGTACTTC CASSQAPSPGRGAYEQYF
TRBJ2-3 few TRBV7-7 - TGTGCCAGCAGCCCGAGGCGTGCGAAGACGTCGGCCCGAACAGATACGCAGTATTTT CASSPRRAKTSARTDTQYF
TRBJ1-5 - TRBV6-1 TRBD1 TGTGCCAGCAGGACGACAGGGGAGAGGCCCCAGCATTTT CASRTTGERPQHF
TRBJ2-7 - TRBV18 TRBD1 TGTGCCAGCTCACCCTCCCAGGTGGGACAGGGAAGGGTCGAGCAGTACTTC CASSPSQVGQGRVEQYF
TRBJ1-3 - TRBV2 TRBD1 TGTGCCAGCAGTTTTTCGGGACAGGGTTCTGGAAACACCATATATTTT CASSFSGQGSGNTIYF
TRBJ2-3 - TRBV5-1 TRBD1 TGCGCCAGCAGCCCCAAAATGACAGGGGGGGTCACAGATACGCAGTATTTT CASSPKMTGGVTDTQYF
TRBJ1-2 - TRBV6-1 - TGTGCCAGCAGTGAAAATGACGTGGGAGGCTATGGCTACACCTTC CASSENDVGGYGYTF
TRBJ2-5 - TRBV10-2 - TGCGCCAGCAGTGAGCCTAAGACAGGTGAAGAGACCCAGTACTTC CASSEPKTGEETQYF
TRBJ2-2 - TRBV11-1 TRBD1 TGTGCCAGCAGCTTAAAGGGACAGGGCGGCACCGGGGAGCTGTTTTTT CASSLKGQGGTGELFF
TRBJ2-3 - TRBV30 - TGTGCCTGGTCGGTTTCGAGCCGTAGCACAGATACGCAGTATTTT CAWSVSSRSTDTQYF
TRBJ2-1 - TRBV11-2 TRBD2 TGTGCCAGCAGCTTAGGGCGGGGGGGGTACAATGAGCAGTTCTTC CASSLGRGGYNEQFF
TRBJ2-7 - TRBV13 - TGTGCCAGCAGCTTAGCCGGGGGACTCTCCTACGAGCAGTACTTC CASSLAGGLSYEQYF
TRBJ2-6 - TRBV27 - TGTGCCAGCGAGCGTAGCTACTCTGGGGCCAACGTCCTGACTTTC CASERSYSGANVLTF
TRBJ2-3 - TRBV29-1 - TGCAGCGTTGAATTGGGGGGCGATACGCAGTATTTT CSVELGGDTQYF
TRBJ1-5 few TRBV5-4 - TGTGCCAGCAGCGACCGGGACACGGGATTGGATTATGGCAATCAGCCCCAGCATTTT CASSDRDTGLDYGNQPQHF
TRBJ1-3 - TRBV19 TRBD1 TGTGCCAGTAATTTACGGACAGGGGTCGGAAACACCATATATTTT CASNLRTGVGNTIYF
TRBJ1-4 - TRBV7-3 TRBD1 TGTGCCAGCAGCTTAGGGACAGCAGCGGGAAAACTGTTTTTT CASSLGTAAGKLFF
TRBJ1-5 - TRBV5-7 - TGTGCCAGCAGCTTGTGGGGGAGCGGCCATAGCAATCAGCCCCAGCATTTT CASSLWGSGHSNQPQHF
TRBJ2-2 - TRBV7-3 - TGTGCCAGCAGCCCTCAGAGTCTGACGAACACCGGGGAGCTGTTTTTT CASSPQSLTNTGELFF